This T cell receptor (beta chain) was obtained from a study of molecular identifiers for immune sequencing clone quantification. General observations from the study: Jurkat TCR RNA spiked in from one cell could reportedly be detected among about a million naive cells. Naive cells had under 1% of molecules in clones above 20 RNA copies, effectors over 97%.

The table lists this clonotype with a few counts. What it recognizes is unknown. This CDR3 region has 15 residues. With 5 bases removed from V and 6 bases from J, the gap between germline ends came to 18 bases. Germline CDR1 SEHNR, CDR2 FQNEAQ (reference sequence). TCRdb used MiXCR to reprocess the PCR reads, holding one entry per CDR3 protein. The sample consists of under 350,000 distinct CDR3 sequences, roughly 24% of them appearing once. The V call is TRBV7-9, the J call TRBJ2-3; TRBD1 is a possible D gene (6 bases). The sequencing sample was made of naive CD8+ T cells from blood, with Jurkat cell RNA spiked in. Subset described: FACS-sorted CD8+CD4-CCR7+CD45RA+ naive T cells. The sequence was collected from a human donor in good health. Some libraries in this study had Jurkat cell RNA spiked in. CDR3 in amino acids: CASSQSLGAKDTQYF. The CDR3 bases are TGTGCCAGCAGCCAAAGTTTGGGGGCGAAGGATACGCAGTATTTT.